This is a list of T cell receptor beta chains from one sample in a study of cytomegalovirus exposure and HLA in healthy donors. Produced via immunoSEQ multiplex PCR; TCRdb's table is partial and in-frame only. The sample has about 62,000 clones, 80% to 90% seen once. The material sequenced was PBMCs. The receptors come from a man younger than 35 in good health and CMV-seronegative. Both conserved end residues are part of each CDR3. The D gene is left open where the match is weak. Where a row states a size, it is once, few, many or the class of an expanded clone; other rows omit it.

len: 14
d_gene: TRBD1
j_gene: TRBJ2-3
v_gene: TRBV6-1
abundance: few
CDR3aa: CASSPDRVSDTQYF
CDR3nt: TGTGCCAGCAGTCCGGACAGGGTCTCAGATACGCAGTATTTT

len: 13
d_gene: .
j_gene: TRBJ2-3
v_gene: TRBV5-1
abundance: .
CDR3aa: CASSSQGTDTQYF
CDR3nt: TGCGCCAGCAGCTCCCAGGGGACAGATACGCAGTATTTT

len: 19
d_gene: TRBD1
j_gene: TRBJ2-7
v_gene: TRBV6-1
abundance: .
CDR3aa: CASSEGRGRRFDRGYEQYF
CDR3nt: TGTGCCAGCAGCGAAGGGCGTGGGCGACGGTTCGACAGGGGCTACGAGCAGTACTTC

len: 16
d_gene: .
j_gene: TRBJ2-7
v_gene: TRBV5-4
abundance: .
CDR3aa: CASSPLGGDFSYEQYF
CDR3nt: TGTGCCAGCAGCCCCCTCGGCGGGGACTTCTCCTACGAGCAGTACTTC

len: 15
d_gene: TRBD2
j_gene: TRBJ2-3
v_gene: TRBV2
abundance: few
CDR3aa: CASSELAGITDTQYF
CDR3nt: TGCGCCAGCAGTGAACTAGCGGGGATCACAGATACGCAGTATTTT

len: 16
d_gene: .
j_gene: TRBJ1-5
v_gene: TRBV30
abundance: .
CDR3aa: CAWSDPRAASNQPQHF
CDR3nt: TGTGCCTGGAGTGACCCCAGGGCAGCTAGCAATCAGCCCCAGCATTTT

len: 14
d_gene: TRBD1
j_gene: TRBJ1-2
v_gene: TRBV6-5
abundance: .
CDR3aa: CASSYDRGRYGYTF
CDR3nt: TGTGCCAGCAGTTACGACAGGGGGCGATATGGCTACACCTTC

len: 14
d_gene: .
j_gene: TRBJ1-2
v_gene: TRBV29-1
abundance: .
CDR3aa: CSVEGPELFDGYTF
CDR3nt: TGCAGCGTTGAAGGCCCAGAACTATTCGATGGCTACACCTTC

len: 12
d_gene: TRBD1
j_gene: TRBJ1-1
v_gene: TRBV29-1
abundance: .
CDR3aa: CSFEGTGREAFF
CDR3nt: TGCAGTTTTGAGGGGACAGGGAGAGAAGCTTTCTTT

len: 14
d_gene: .
j_gene: TRBJ2-7
v_gene: TRBV7-8
abundance: .
CDR3aa: CASSPLEGAYEQYF
CDR3nt: TGTGCCAGCAGCCCCCTGGAGGGGGCTTACGAGCAGTACTTC

len: 14
d_gene: .
j_gene: TRBJ2-4
v_gene: TRBV30
abundance: .
CDR3aa: CAWSPGLAKNIQYF
CDR3nt: TGTGCCTGGAGTCCAGGGCTAGCCAAAAACATTCAGTACTTC

len: 10
d_gene: .
j_gene: TRBJ1-1
v_gene: TRBV2
abundance: .
CDR3aa: CASIPQEAFF
CDR3nt: TGTGCCAGCATCCCCCAGGAAGCTTTCTTT

len: 12
d_gene: TRBD1
j_gene: TRBJ1-2
v_gene: TRBV30
abundance: .
CDR3aa: CARDRQSYGYTF
CDR3nt: TGTGCCCGGGACAGGCAAAGTTATGGCTACACCTTC

len: 16
d_gene: .
j_gene: TRBJ1-1
v_gene: TRBV5-4
abundance: .
CDR3aa: CASSVFPGQVNTEAFF
CDR3nt: TGTGCCAGCAGCGTTTTTCCGGGACAAGTGAACACTGAAGCTTTCTTT

len: 12
d_gene: .
j_gene: TRBJ1-2
v_gene: TRBV5-6
abundance: .
CDR3aa: CASSYGQRGYTF
CDR3nt: TGTGCCAGCAGCTACGGACAGCGAGGCTACACCTTC

len: 14
d_gene: TRBD2
j_gene: TRBJ2-1
v_gene: TRBV28
abundance: .
CDR3aa: CASSAQGGRNEQFF
CDR3nt: TGTGCCAGCAGTGCCCAGGGAGGGCGGAATGAGCAGTTCTTC

len: 16
d_gene: TRBD1
j_gene: TRBJ1-2
v_gene: TRBV6-5
abundance: .
CDR3aa: CASSYSYPGQGYGYTF
CDR3nt: TGTGCCAGCAGTTACTCGTACCCGGGACAGGGTTATGGCTACACCTTC

len: 14
d_gene: TRBD1
j_gene: TRBJ2-7
v_gene: TRBV7-6
abundance: once
CDR3aa: CASSLLQGDYEQYF
CDR3nt: TGTGCCAGCAGCCTTTTGCAGGGGGACTACGAGCAGTACTTC

len: 15
d_gene: .
j_gene: TRBJ1-1
v_gene: TRBV28
abundance: .
CDR3aa: CASSLVEGVNTEAFF
CDR3nt: TGTGCCAGCAGTTTAGTGGAGGGTGTTAACACTGAAGCTTTCTTT

len: 15
d_gene: TRBD1
j_gene: TRBJ1-1
v_gene: TRBV7-9
abundance: .
CDR3aa: CASSYGQGDLAEAFF
CDR3nt: TGTGCCAGCAGCTACGGACAGGGGGATCTTGCTGAAGCTTTCTTT

len: 14
d_gene: .
j_gene: TRBJ1-2
v_gene: TRBV29-1
abundance: .
CDR3aa: CSVGAGAGNYGYTF
CDR3nt: TGCAGCGTTGGAGCAGGGGCAGGGAACTATGGCTACACCTTC

len: 15
d_gene: TRBD1
j_gene: TRBJ1-6
v_gene: TRBV6-1
abundance: .
CDR3aa: CASRIGTGGHSPLHF
CDR3nt: TGTGCCAGCAGGATCGGGACAGGGGGGCATTCACCCCTCCACTTT

len: 13
d_gene: TRBD1
j_gene: TRBJ2-7
v_gene: TRBV7-2
abundance: .
CDR3aa: CASSPDRAYEQYF
CDR3nt: TGTGCCAGCAGTCCCGACAGGGCCTACGAGCAGTACTTC

len: 13
d_gene: .
j_gene: TRBJ2-3
v_gene: TRBV5-4
abundance: .
CDR3aa: CASSFSGADTQYF
CDR3nt: TGTGCCAGCAGCTTTTCGGGAGCAGATACGCAGTATTTT

len: 13
d_gene: .
j_gene: TRBJ2-7
v_gene: TRBV5-1
abundance: few
CDR3aa: CASSLTPTYEQYF
CDR3nt: TGCGCCAGCAGCTTGACTCCTACCTACGAGCAGTACTTC

len: 14
d_gene: .
j_gene: TRBJ2-1
v_gene: TRBV2
abundance: .
CDR3aa: CASSEVVQGFEQFF
CDR3nt: TGTGCCAGCAGTGAAGTGGTGCAGGGGTTTGAGCAGTTCTTC

len: 12
d_gene: .
j_gene: TRBJ2-1
v_gene: TRBV30
abundance: .
CDR3aa: CAWTFDSNEQFF
CDR3nt: TGTGCCTGGACCTTCGACAGCAATGAGCAGTTCTTC

len: 14
d_gene: .
j_gene: TRBJ2-5
v_gene: TRBV9
abundance: .
CDR3aa: CASSVGELQETQYF
CDR3nt: TGTGCCAGCAGCGTAGGCGAGTTGCAAGAGACCCAGTACTTC

len: 13
d_gene: .
j_gene: TRBJ2-7
v_gene: TRBV29-1
abundance: .
CDR3aa: CSVEGQGYYEQYF
CDR3nt: TGCAGCGTTGAAGGCCAGGGCTACTACGAGCAGTACTTC

len: 14
d_gene: .
j_gene: TRBJ1-4
v_gene: TRBV2
abundance: .
CDR3aa: CASSERTADEKLFF
CDR3nt: TGTGCCAGCAGTGAGAGGACAGCTGATGAAAAACTGTTTTTT

len: 15
d_gene: TRBD1
j_gene: TRBJ1-1
v_gene: TRBV9
abundance: .
CDR3aa: CASSPQGQRNTEAFF
CDR3nt: TGTGCCAGCAGCCCCCAGGGACAGCGGAACACTGAAGCTTTCTTT

len: 13
d_gene: .
j_gene: TRBJ2-7
v_gene: TRBV12-5
abundance: .
CDR3aa: CASAPGHSYEQYF
CDR3nt: TGTGCTAGTGCCCCAGGACATAGCTACGAGCAGTACTTC

len: 16
d_gene: TRBD2
j_gene: TRBJ2-2
v_gene: TRBV2
abundance: .
CDR3aa: CASSSSGGLNTGELFF
CDR3nt: TGTGCCAGCAGTTCTAGCGGGGGGCTTAACACCGGGGAGCTGTTTTTT

len: 17
d_gene: TRBD1
j_gene: TRBJ1-5
v_gene: TRBV6-4
abundance: .
CDR3aa: CASTLPPRQGGRQPQHF
CDR3nt: TGTGCCAGCACTCTACCTCCCCGACAGGGGGGACGGCAGCCCCAGCATTTT

len: 14
d_gene: .
j_gene: TRBJ1-1
v_gene: TRBV14
abundance: .
CDR3aa: CASSQDAGWTEAFF
CDR3nt: TGTGCCAGCAGCCAAGATGCGGGGTGGACTGAAGCTTTCTTT

len: 14
d_gene: .
j_gene: TRBJ2-3
v_gene: TRBV6-5
abundance: .
CDR3aa: CASSYWGRTDTQYF
CDR3nt: TGTGCCAGCAGTTACTGGGGGCGCACAGATACGCAGTATTTT

len: 13
d_gene: .
j_gene: TRBJ1-1
v_gene: TRBV28
abundance: .
CDR3aa: CASSSGTSRWGFF
CDR3nt: TGTGCCAGCAGTTCCGGGACATCCCGATGGGGTTTCTTT

len: 15
d_gene: TRBD1
j_gene: TRBJ1-2
v_gene: TRBV28
abundance: .
CDR3aa: CASSLGGQTHYGYTF
CDR3nt: TGTGCCAGCAGTTTGGGGGGACAGACACACTATGGCTACACCTTC

len: 16
d_gene: TRBD2
j_gene: TRBJ2-5
v_gene: TRBV5-4
abundance: .
CDR3aa: CASSLYGTSGVKTQYF
CDR3nt: TGTGCCAGCAGCTTATACGGGACTAGCGGGGTGAAGACCCAGTACTTC

len: 14
d_gene: TRBD1
j_gene: TRBJ2-3
v_gene: TRBV11-2
abundance: .
CDR3aa: CASRPGQYWDTQYF
CDR3nt: TGTGCCAGCAGACCGGGACAGTACTGGGATACGCAGTATTTT

len: 12
d_gene: .
j_gene: TRBJ1-1
v_gene: TRBV30
abundance: few
CDR3aa: CAWSRENTEAFF
CDR3nt: TGTGCCTGGAGTCGCGAGAACACTGAAGCTTTCTTT

len: 16
d_gene: TRBD1
j_gene: TRBJ2-1
v_gene: TRBV29-1
abundance: .
CDR3aa: CSVPHYLGTGGSEQFF
CDR3nt: TGCAGCGTTCCTCACTACCTCGGGACAGGGGGGAGTGAGCAGTTCTTC

len: 15
d_gene: TRBD1
j_gene: TRBJ2-7
v_gene: TRBV4-2
abundance: .
CDR3aa: CASSQSGTDPYEQYF
CDR3nt: TGTGCCAGCAGCCAGTCCGGGACAGATCCTTACGAGCAGTACTTC

len: 14
d_gene: TRBD1
j_gene: TRBJ1-4
v_gene: TRBV6-6
abundance: .
CDR3aa: CASRPQGASEKLFF
CDR3nt: TGTGCCAGCAGACCACAGGGGGCTTCTGAAAAACTGTTTTTT

len: 13
d_gene: .
j_gene: TRBJ2-3
v_gene: TRBV2
abundance: once
CDR3aa: CASSGTFTDTQYF
CDR3nt: TGTGCCAGCAGTGGGACTTTCACAGATACGCAGTATTTT

len: 14
d_gene: TRBD1
j_gene: TRBJ1-1
v_gene: TRBV27
abundance: .
CDR3aa: CASSTGQGRTEAFF
CDR3nt: TGTGCCAGCAGTACGGGACAGGGGCGGACTGAAGCTTTCTTT

len: 16
d_gene: TRBD1
j_gene: TRBJ1-1
v_gene: TRBV5-1
abundance: once
CDR3aa: CASSMDRGRLTTEAFF
CDR3nt: TGCGCCAGCAGCATGGACAGGGGGCGCCTAACCACTGAAGCTTTCTTT